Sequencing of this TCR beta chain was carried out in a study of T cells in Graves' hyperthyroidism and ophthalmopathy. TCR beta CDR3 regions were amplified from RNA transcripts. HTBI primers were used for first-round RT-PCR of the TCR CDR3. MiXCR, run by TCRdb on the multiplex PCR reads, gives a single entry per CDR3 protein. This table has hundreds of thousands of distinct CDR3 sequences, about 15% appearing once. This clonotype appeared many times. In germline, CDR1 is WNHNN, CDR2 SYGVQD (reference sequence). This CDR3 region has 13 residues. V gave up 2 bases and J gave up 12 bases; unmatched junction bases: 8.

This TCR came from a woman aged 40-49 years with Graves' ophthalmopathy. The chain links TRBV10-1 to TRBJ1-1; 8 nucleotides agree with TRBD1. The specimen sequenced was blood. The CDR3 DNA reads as TGCGCCAGCAGTGAGAATTTGGACAGGGCGACTTTCTTT. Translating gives CASSENLDRATFF.